A selection of T cell receptor beta chains follows, all from one sample in a study of regulatory T cells in long-lasting Graves disease. MiXCR, applied by TCRdb to the multiplex PCR reads, yields one record per CDR3 protein. The sample holds about 470,000 distinct CDR3 sequences, 20% seen once. The source material was peripheral blood mononuclear cells (PBMCs), sampled when the disease was refractory, from a patient treated with antithyroid drugs. The origin of the receptors is a female donor with Graves disease. CDR3s include the opening cysteine and the closing phenylalanine or tryptophan. D genes are given only for firm matches. Size is stated for part of the rows, as once, few or many counts, or as a class when the clone is expanded.

>TRBV12-3/TRBV12-4|TRBJ2-7|many|NA
TGTGCCAGCAGTTTTTACAGGGCCTACGAGCAGTACTTC
CASSFYRAYEQYF
>TRBV14|TRBJ2-3|NA|TRBD2
TGTGCCAGCAGCCCGAGAAGCGGGAGTCCCGCAGATACGCAGTATTTT
CASSPRSGSPADTQYF
>TRBV19|TRBJ1-1|few|NA
TGTGCCAGTACCGACCGGCTGAAGGCAGGCACTGAAGCTTTCTTT
CASTDRLKAGTEAFF
>TRBV2|TRBJ1-1|many|TRBD1
TGTGCCAGCAGTGAAGCTGTCCCGGGACAGGGGGCCGAGGCTTTCTTT
CASSEAVPGQGAEAFF
>TRBV2|TRBJ1-2|many|NA
TGTGCCAGCAGTGATTCAGGGAGGGATGGCTACACCTTC
CASSDSGRDGYTF
>TRBV6-1|TRBJ1-1|many|TRBD1
TGTGCCAGCAGCGGGTGGGACAGCACTGAAGCTTTCTTT
CASSGWDSTEAFF
>TRBV13|TRBJ2-7|few|TRBD2
TGTGCCAGCAGCTTTCGCGGGAGATACGAGCAGTACTTC
CASSFRGRYEQYF
>TRBV7-2|TRBJ1-5|few|TRBD1
TGTGCCAGCAGCGCCCGGGACAGGGGACGCCAAGCGAACCAGCCCCAGCATTTT
CASSARDRGRQANQPQHF
>TRBV2|TRBJ2-1|NA|TRBD1
TGTGCCAGCAGCCTTAACAGGGGGGATGAGCAGTTCTTC
CASSLNRGDEQFF
>TRBV5-1|TRBJ2-7|many|TRBD2
TGCGCCAGCAGCCCTACGACTAGCAGCTACTACGAGCAGTACTTC
CASSPTTSSYYEQYF
>TRBV30|TRBJ1-1|few|TRBD1
TGTGCCTGGAGTCAAGGACAGGCCGAAGCTTTCTTT
CAWSQGQAEAFF
>TRBV6-5|TRBJ2-7|many|NA
TGTGCCAGCAGTTACACGGACCTAACCTACGAGCAGTACTTC
CASSYTDLTYEQYF